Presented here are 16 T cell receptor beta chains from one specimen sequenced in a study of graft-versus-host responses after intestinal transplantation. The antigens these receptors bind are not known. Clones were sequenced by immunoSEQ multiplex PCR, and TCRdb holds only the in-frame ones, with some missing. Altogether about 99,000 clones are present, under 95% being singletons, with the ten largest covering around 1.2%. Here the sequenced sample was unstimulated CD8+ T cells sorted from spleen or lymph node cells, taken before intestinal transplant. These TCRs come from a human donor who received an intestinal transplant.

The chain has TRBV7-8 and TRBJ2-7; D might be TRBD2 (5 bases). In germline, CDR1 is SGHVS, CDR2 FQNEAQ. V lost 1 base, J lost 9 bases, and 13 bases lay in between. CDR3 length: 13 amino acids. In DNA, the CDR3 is TGTGCCAGCAGCTTAGGACTACCGGCGGGGCAGTACTTC. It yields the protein CASSLGLPAGQYF.

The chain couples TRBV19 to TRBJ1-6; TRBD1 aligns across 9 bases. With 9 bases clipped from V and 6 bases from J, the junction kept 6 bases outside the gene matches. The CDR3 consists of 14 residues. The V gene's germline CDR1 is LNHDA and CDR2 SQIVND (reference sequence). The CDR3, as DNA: TGTGCCAGCCGGCGGACAGGGGCTAATTCACCCCTCCACTTT. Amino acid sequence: CASRRTGANSPLHF.

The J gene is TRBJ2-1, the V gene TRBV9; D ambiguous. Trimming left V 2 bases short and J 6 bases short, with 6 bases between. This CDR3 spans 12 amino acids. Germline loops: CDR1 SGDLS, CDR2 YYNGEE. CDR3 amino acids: CASSVVFNEQFF. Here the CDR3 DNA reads TGTGCCAGCAGCGTGGTTTTCAATGAGCAGTTCTTC.

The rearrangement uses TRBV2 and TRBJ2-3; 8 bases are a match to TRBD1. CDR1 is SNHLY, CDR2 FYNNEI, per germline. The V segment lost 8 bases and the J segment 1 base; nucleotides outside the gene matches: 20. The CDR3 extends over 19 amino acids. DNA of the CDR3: TGTGCCAGCGCCAACCGGGGGACAGGACGACCTTATGGCACAGATACGCAGTATTTT. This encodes CASANRGTGRPYGTDTQYF. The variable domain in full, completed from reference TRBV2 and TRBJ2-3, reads EPEVTQTPSHQVTQMGQEVILRCVPISNHLYFYWYRQILGQKVEFLVSFYNNEISEKSEIFDDQFSVERPDGSNFTLKIRSTKLEDSAMYFCASANRGTGRPYGTDTQYFGPGTRLTVL.

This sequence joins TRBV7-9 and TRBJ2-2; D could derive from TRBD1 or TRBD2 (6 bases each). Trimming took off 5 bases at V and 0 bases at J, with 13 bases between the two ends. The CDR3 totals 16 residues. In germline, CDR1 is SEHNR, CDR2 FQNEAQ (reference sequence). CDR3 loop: CASSPGGGANTGELFF. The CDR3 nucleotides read TGTGCCAGCAGCCCCGGGGGCGGGGCGAACACCGGGGAGCTGTTTTTT.

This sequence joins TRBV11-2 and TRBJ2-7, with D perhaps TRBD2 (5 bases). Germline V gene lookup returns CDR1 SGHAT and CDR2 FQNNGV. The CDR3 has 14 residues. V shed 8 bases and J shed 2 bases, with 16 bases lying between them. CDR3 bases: TGTGCCAGCGGAGGAGGTAGCCGCCCCTACGAGCAGTACTTC. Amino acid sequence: CASGGGSRPYEQYF.

Here the CDR3 reads CASSEVVSGLAGGLQETQYF. The DNA of the CDR3 is TGTGCCAGCAGTGAAGTTGTTTCGGGACTAGCGGGGGGGCTACAAGAGACCCAGTACTTC. The chain couples TRBV6-1 to TRBJ2-5, with 16 bases fitting TRBD2. Losses at the gene ends were 1 base for V and 2 bases for J; bases not matched to a gene: 10. Germline lookup yields CDR1 MNHNS and CDR2 SASEGT. CDR3 length equals 20 residues.

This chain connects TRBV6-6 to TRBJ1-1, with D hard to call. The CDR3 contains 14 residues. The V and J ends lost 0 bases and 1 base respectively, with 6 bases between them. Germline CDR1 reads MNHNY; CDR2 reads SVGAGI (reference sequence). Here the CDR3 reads CASSYSPANTEAFF. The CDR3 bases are TGTGCCAGCAGTTACTCCCCCGCGAACACTGAAGCTTTCTTT.

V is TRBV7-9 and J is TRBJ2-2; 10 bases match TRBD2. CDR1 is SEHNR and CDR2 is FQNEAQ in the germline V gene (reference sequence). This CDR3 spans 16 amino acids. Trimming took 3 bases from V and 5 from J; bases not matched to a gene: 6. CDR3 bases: TGTGCCAGCAGCTTGCGGTCTAGCGGGGGTACCGGGGAGCTGTTTTTT. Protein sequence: CASSLRSSGGTGELFF.

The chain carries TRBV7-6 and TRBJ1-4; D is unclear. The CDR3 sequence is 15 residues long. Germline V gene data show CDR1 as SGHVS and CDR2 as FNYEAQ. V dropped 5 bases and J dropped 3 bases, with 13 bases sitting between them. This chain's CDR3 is CASSQPDAANEKLFF. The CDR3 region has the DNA TGTGCCAGCAGCCAGCCCGACGCAGCTAATGAAAAACTGTTTTTT.

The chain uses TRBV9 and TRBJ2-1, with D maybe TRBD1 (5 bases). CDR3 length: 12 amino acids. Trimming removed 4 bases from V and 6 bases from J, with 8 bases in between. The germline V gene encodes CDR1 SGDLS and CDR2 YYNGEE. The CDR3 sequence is CASSYTGNEQFF. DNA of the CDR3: TGTGCCAGCAGCTACACAGGCAATGAGCAGTTCTTC.

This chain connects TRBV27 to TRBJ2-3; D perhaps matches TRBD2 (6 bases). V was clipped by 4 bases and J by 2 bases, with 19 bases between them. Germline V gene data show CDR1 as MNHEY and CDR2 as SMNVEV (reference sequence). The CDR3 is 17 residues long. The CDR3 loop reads CASSSPSVNPPTDTQYF. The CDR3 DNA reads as TGTGCCAGCAGTTCCCCTAGCGTCAATCCTCCCACAGATACGCAGTATTTT.

The CDR3: CASSLEVLNTEAFF. CDR3 DNA sequence: TGTGCCAGCAGCTTGGAGGTCTTGAACACTGAAGCTTTCTTT. J is TRBJ1-1 and V is TRBV5-5; D remains ambiguous. The CDR3 spans 14 residues. Germline V CDR1 and CDR2: SGHKS, YYEKEE (reference sequence). Trimming cost V 0 bases and J 0 bases, with 6 bases left between them.

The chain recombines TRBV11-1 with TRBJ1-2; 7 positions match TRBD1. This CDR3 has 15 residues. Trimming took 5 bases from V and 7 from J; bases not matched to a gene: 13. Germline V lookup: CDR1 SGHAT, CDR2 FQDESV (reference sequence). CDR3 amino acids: CASSPGPTGWGGYTF. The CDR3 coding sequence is TGTGCCAGCAGCCCCGGACCGACAGGGTGGGGTGGCTACACCTTC.

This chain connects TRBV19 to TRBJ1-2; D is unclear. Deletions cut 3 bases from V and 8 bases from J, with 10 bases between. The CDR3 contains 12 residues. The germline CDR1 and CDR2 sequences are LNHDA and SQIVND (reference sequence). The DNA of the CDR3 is TGTGCCAGTAGTATCCCCTCGGGGGGCTACACCTTC. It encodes CASSIPSGGYTF.

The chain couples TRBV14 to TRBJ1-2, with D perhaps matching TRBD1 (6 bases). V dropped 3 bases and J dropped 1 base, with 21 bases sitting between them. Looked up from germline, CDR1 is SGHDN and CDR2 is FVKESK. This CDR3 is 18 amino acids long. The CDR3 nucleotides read TGTGCCAGCAGCCAGATCCGCGCACAGGGCACCCTTAACTATGGCTACACCTTC. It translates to CASSQIRAQGTLNYGYTF.